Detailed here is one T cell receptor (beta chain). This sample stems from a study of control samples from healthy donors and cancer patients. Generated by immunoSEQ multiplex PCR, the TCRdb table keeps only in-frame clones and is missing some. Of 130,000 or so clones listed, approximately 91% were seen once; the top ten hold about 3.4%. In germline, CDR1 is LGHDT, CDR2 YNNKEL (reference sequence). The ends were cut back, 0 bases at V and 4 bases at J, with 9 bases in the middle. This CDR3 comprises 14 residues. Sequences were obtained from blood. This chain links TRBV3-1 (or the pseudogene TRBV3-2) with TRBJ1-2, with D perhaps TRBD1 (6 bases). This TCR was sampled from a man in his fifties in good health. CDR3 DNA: TGTGCCAGCAGCCAAGATAGGGGGGCCTATGGCTACACCTTC. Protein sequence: CASSQDRGAYGYTF.